This TCR beta chain is from a study of beta chain features in type 1 diabetes. Notes on this clone: Its cognate antigen is unknown.

Since all of the isolated RNA was reverse transcribed, expressed TCRB transcripts were what got sequenced. The assay was immunoSEQ multiplex PCR, and TCRdb's table has in-frame clones only and misses some. The profile shows under 450,000 clones, about 15% of them singletons. Study results and caveats: Significant though moderate, a shortening of TCRB CDR3s appeared in all four CD4+ subsets of Type 1 diabetes patients.

Only one heparinised blood draw was taken per donor, and its volume averaged about 120 mL. A sort by CD45RO/CCR7/CD25/CD127/CD95/CD27 yielded CD4+ naive, central memory, regulatory and stem cell-like memory cells. The sequence was obtained from a man aged 25 to 40 in good health. The sequenced sample was naive CD4+ T cells from blood.

In DNA, the CDR3 is TGTGCCAGCAGCGAGGACTTGCTAGCGGGGCCCACAGATACGCAGTATTTT. It encodes CASSEDLLAGPTDTQYF. This chain joins TRBV7-2 and TRBJ2-3; TRBD2 matches 9 bases. Trimming took 5 bases from V and 2 from J; bases not matched to a gene: 11. This CDR3 is built from 17 residues. The germline V gene has CDR1 SGHTA and CDR2 FQGNSA.